What follows are 32 T cell receptor beta chains derived from one specimen sequenced in a study of T-cell reconstitution after alpha-beta-depleted transplantation in children. Unique molecular identifiers were incorporated into the prepared TCRbeta library. TCRdb reprocessed the PCR reads with MiXCR, giving one entry per CDR3 protein. The profile shows about 610,000 distinct CDR3 sequences, about 11% of them singletons. The specimen comprised PBMCs from the stem cell graft donor, sampled from the stem cell graft. Source of these receptors: a human donor who donated a stem cell graft to a child with acute myeloid leukemia.

The table lists this clonotype with many counts. The chain combines TRBV16 with TRBJ2-1, with 11 bases fitting TRBD2. In germline, CDR1 is KGHSY, CDR2 FQNENV. V was clipped by 2 bases and J by 9 bases; unmatched bases: 9. This CDR3 contains 16 residues. The CDR3: CASSQALLAGGTEQFF. The DNA for the CDR3 is TGTGCCAGCAGCCAAGCTCTTCTAGCGGGAGGTACTGAGCAGTTCTTC.

This clonotype was counted a single time. At one end, the junction sequence differs from germline, possibly due to a read error. The V call is TRBV5-1, the J call TRBJ2-5, with 7 positions matching TRBD2. The CDR3 loop spans 15 amino acids. Per the germline V gene, CDR1 is SGHRS and CDR2 is YFSETQ. CDR3 nucleotide sequence: TGCGCCAGCAGCGTGATACTAGCGCCCCAAGAGCCCCAGTACTTC. It is translated as CASSVILAPQEPQYF.

The CDR3 loop reads CASSLAGGLAVNTQYF. The CDR3, as DNA: TGTGCCAGCAGTTTAGCAGGGGGACTAGCGGTGAATACGCAGTATTTT. This sequence joins TRBV12-3 or TRBV12-4 and TRBJ2-3, with TRBD2 matching 11 bases. V dropped 0 bases and J dropped 7; count of bases not matched to a gene: 6. The CDR3 runs 16 residues.

This clonotype was counted ten times or more. J is TRBJ2-1 and V is TRBV28, with 9 bases identical to TRBD1. The germline V gene has CDR1 MDHEN and CDR2 SYDVKM. The trim removed 6 bases at V and 7 bases at J, leaving 10 bases unmatched. The CDR3 has 15 residues. Written as DNA, the CDR3 is TGTGCCAGCAGCCTCAGGGACAGGGTTGGTAATGAGCAGTTCTTC. Translated, it gives CASSLRDRVGNEQFF.

The chain carries TRBV2 and TRBJ2-1; unclear D gene. The ends were cut back, 0 bases at V and 4 bases at J, with 4 bases in the middle. CDR1 and CDR2 (germline): SNHLY, FYNNEI. The CDR3 is 13 amino acids. In DNA form, the CDR3 reads TGTGCCAGCAGTGAAGCGCGTTACAATGAGCAGTTCTTC. As protein: CASSEARYNEQFF.

This clonotype was seen only a few times. The chain links TRBV6-1 to TRBJ2-1; the D gene is possibly TRBD1 (5 bases). Trimming took 4 bases from V and 0 from J, leaving 10 bases between them. CDR3 length equals 15 residues. Germline V gene sequence: CDR1 MNHNS, CDR2 SASEGT. CDR3 coding DNA: TGTGCCAGCAGTGGACAGACCCGCTCCTACAATGAGCAGTTCTTC. Protein sequence: CASSGQTRSYNEQFF.

This clonotype was counted a few times. V is TRBV25-1 and J is TRBJ2-2; a possible D gene is TRBD2 (6 bases). The CDR3 covers 13 residues. Looked up from germline, CDR1 is MGHDK and CDR2 is SYGVNS. V lost 6 bases and J 6 bases, leaving 11 bases between the germline ends. This CDR3 reads CASRLTSPGELFF. CDR3 DNA: TGTGCCAGCAGGCTCACTAGCCCCGGGGAGCTGTTTTTT.

This clonotype was observed many times. J is TRBJ2-3 and V is TRBV6-2 or TRBV6-3; maybe TRBD2 (5 bases). CDR1 is MNHEY and CDR2 is SVGEGT in the germline V gene. Trimming took off 7 bases at V and 6 bases at J, with 20 bases between the two ends. The CDR3 is 15 amino acids. CDR3 DNA: TGTGCCAGCACGGTTCCGGAGGCTCAGGCGGATACGCAGTATTTT. Residues: CASTVPEAQADTQYF.

A remark on this clonotype: A read error may explain this, as a much larger clone is one base away. The chain carries TRBV12-3 or TRBV12-4 and TRBJ2-7, with 9 bases identical to TRBD2. Trimming took 1 base from V and 12 from J; bases not matched to a gene: 4. The CDR3 loop spans 12 amino acids. The CDR3 sequence: CASSLGSTSGYF. The CDR3 region has the DNA TGTGCCAGCAGTTTAGGATCGACTAGCGGGTACTTC.

There are a few counts of this clonotype. The chain has TRBV6-1 and TRBJ2-7, with 8 bases lining up with TRBD1. The CDR3 sequence is 14 residues long. Per germline, CDR1 MNHNS and CDR2 SASEGT. The V gene end was trimmed by 6 bases and the J gene end by 3 bases; junction bases not matched to a gene: 7. The CDR3 reads CASSDGTGRYEQYF. In nucleotides, the CDR3 is TGTGCCAGCAGCGACGGGACAGGTCGCTACGAGCAGTACTTC.

This clonotype was found many times. The chain employs TRBV3-1 and TRBJ2-5; no clear D gene. There are 13 residues in the CDR3. CDR1 and CDR2 from the germline V gene are LGHDT and YNNKEL (reference sequence). The V end lost 2 bases, the J end lost 9 bases, and 13 bases lay between the germline ends. DNA of the CDR3: TGTGCCAGCAGCCAACGGATGTACCAGCCCCAGTACTTC. Translation: CASSQRMYQPQYF.

The sample holds many counts of this clonotype. The chain carries TRBV27 and TRBJ2-1, with D possibly matching TRBD1 (6 bases). Looked up from germline, CDR1 is MNHEY and CDR2 is SMNVEV (reference sequence). Trimming removed 3 bases from V and 6 bases from J, with 9 bases in between. The CDR3 is 13 amino acids. CDR3 region: CASSFTGTNEQFF. The CDR3 DNA reads TGTGCCAGCAGTTTCACAGGGACCAATGAGCAGTTCTTC.

V gene TRBV4-2 combines with J gene TRBJ2-7; D could derive from TRBD1 or TRBD2 (7 bases each). V was trimmed by 4 bases and J by 7 bases, leaving 23 bases between them. Germline V gives CDR1 LGHNA, CDR2 YNFKEQ. The CDR3 loop spans 16 amino acids. The CDR3, as DNA: TGTGCCAGCAGCCCAGGGGGGGGGCCCGGGATCTGGGAGCAGTACTTC. Translated, it gives CASSPGGGPGIWEQYF.

This clonotype was picked up many times. The chain uses TRBV5-6 and TRBJ2-1; D is ambiguous. Between the trimmed V and J ends, which lost 1 base and 2 bases, there was a span of 7 bases. The length of the CDR3 is 14 residues. CDR1 is SGHDT and CDR2 is YYEEEE in the germline V gene. CDR3 bases: TGTGCCAGCAGCTTGCCGTACGCCTACAATGAGCAGTTCTTC. This sequence encodes CASSLPYAYNEQFF.

This clonotype was counted ten times or more. The junction does not match germline at one end; this may be a read error. The chain has TRBV7-9 and TRBJ2-6, with unresolved D. CDR3 length equals 13 residues. Germline CDR1 and CDR2: SEHNR and FQNEAQ (reference sequence). The DNA of the CDR3 is TGCGCCAGCAGCTTGGCCGGGGCCAACGTCCTGACTTTC. It yields the protein CASSLAGANVLTF.

This clonotype was recorded at least ten times. This chain uses TRBV6-5 with TRBJ2-2; D is uncertain. Trimming pared 2 bases from V and 0 bases from J, leaving 7 bases between. The CDR3 contains 15 residues. Germline loops: CDR1 MNHEY, CDR2 SVGAGI. CDR3: CASSYVGANTGELFF. The CDR3 DNA follows: TGTGCCAGCAGTTACGTGGGCGCGAACACCGGGGAGCTGTTTTTT.

This clonotype appeared a few times. J is TRBJ2-1 and V is TRBV7-2; tentatively, D is TRBD2 (6 bases). Trimming removed 4 bases at V and 4 bases at J, with 14 bases between. The CDR3 has 15 residues. In germline, CDR1 is SGHTA, CDR2 FQGNSA. CDR3 DNA: TGTGCCAGCAGCTATAGACTAGTTAGTTACAATGAGCAGTTCTTC. Translated: CASSYRLVSYNEQFF. Full variable domain (outside the CDR3, taken from reference TRBV7-2 and TRBJ2-1): GAGVSQSPSNKVTEKGKDVELRCDPISGHTALYWYRQSLGQGLEFLIYFQGNSAPDKSGLPSDRFSAERTGGSVSTLTIQRTQQEDSAVYLCASSYRLVSYNEQFFGPGTRLTVL.

Many counts were recorded for this clonotype. This chain links TRBV7-2 with TRBJ2-7; D perhaps matches TRBD2 (6 bases). The CDR3 consists of 13 residues. CDR1 SGHTA and CDR2 FQGNSA come from the germline V gene. Trimming cost V 1 base and J 6 bases, with 10 bases left between them. CDR3 sequence: CASSLDPGAEQYF. The CDR3 coding sequence is TGTGCCAGCAGCTTAGATCCGGGAGCCGAGCAGTACTTC.

V and J are TRBV15 and TRBJ2-3; 7 nucleotides align to TRBD2. Germline V gene lookup returns CDR1 LNHNV and CDR2 YYDKDF (reference sequence). The CDR3 sequence is 14 residues long. V gave up 6 bases and J gave up 0 bases; unmatched junction bases: 3. The DNA of the CDR3 is TGTGCCACCAGTCCGGGAGGTAGCACAGATACGCAGTATTTT. It codes for CATSPGGSTDTQYF.

This clonotype was recorded many times. The chain uses TRBV5-1 and TRBJ1-1; D remains unclear. CDR1 is SGHRS and CDR2 is YFSETQ in the germline V gene. V dropped 2 bases and J dropped 1 base, with 12 bases sitting between them. The CDR3 runs 15 residues. The CDR3 here is CASSLQGRTNTEAFF. The CDR3 DNA follows: TGCGCCAGCAGCTTACAAGGGCGTACGAACACTGAAGCTTTCTTT.

This clonotype showed up many times. The V gene is TRBV29-1, the J gene TRBJ1-1; no definite D call. Deletions cut 1 base from V and 0 bases from J, with 3 bases between. The CDR3 has 12 residues. CDR1 SQVTM and CDR2 ANQGSEA come from the germline V gene. The CDR3 spells CSVEGMNTEAFF. The CDR3 DNA sequence: TGCAGCGTTGAAGGGATGAACACTGAAGCTTTCTTT.

This clonotype has a handful of counts. The rearrangement links TRBV27 to TRBJ1-6; D not resolved. The V and J ends lost 5 bases and 4 bases respectively, with 6 bases between them. The CDR3 spans 13 residues. Germline V gives CDR1 MNHEY, CDR2 SMNVEV (reference sequence). CDR3 coding DNA: TGTGCCAGCAGTGAGCGGTATAATTCACCCCTCCACTTT. Amino acid sequence: CASSERYNSPLHF.

Comment on this clonotype: The junction departs from germline at one end; a sequencing error may be responsible. This chain uses TRBV18 with TRBJ1-1, with no clear D. The CDR3 is 13 residues long. Germline CDR1 KGHSH, CDR2 LQKENI. The CDR3 DNA reads TGTGCCAGCTCACCAGGCGGGAACACTAAAGCTTTCTTT. Protein: CASSPGGNTKAFF.

This chain connects TRBV3-1 to TRBJ2-6; D unresolved. With 0 bases removed from V and 0 bases from J, the gap between germline ends came to 3 bases. This CDR3 contains 15 residues. CDR1 and CDR2 from the germline V gene are LGHDT and YNNKEL (reference sequence). CDR3 coding DNA: TGTGCCAGCAGCCAAGAAAACTCTGGGGCCAACGTCCTGACTTTC. It encodes CASSQENSGANVLTF.

The table lists this clonotype with a few counts. V and J are TRBV28 and TRBJ1-2, with 8 bases aligning to TRBD1. Trimming cost V 3 bases and J 3 bases; bases outside gene matches: 3. The germline V gene encodes CDR1 MDHEN and CDR2 SYDVKM. This CDR3 is 14 amino acids long. CDR3 in amino acids: CASSLGQEYYGYTF. Written as DNA, the CDR3 is TGTGCCAGCAGTTTGGGACAGGAATACTATGGCTACACCTTC.

This clonotype was detected a few times. The genes are TRBV24-1 and TRBJ1-2; D uncertain. V lost 3 bases to trimming and J lost 3 bases, with 19 bases between them. The germline CDR1 and CDR2 sequences are KGHDR and SFDVKD. The CDR3 extends over 17 amino acids. The DNA for the CDR3 is TGTGCCACCAGTGATCCCGGCGGAGTCGGTGGTGACTATGGCTACACCTTC. This translates into CATSDPGGVGGDYGYTF.

The chain joins TRBV20-1 to TRBJ1-4; TRBD1 might be the D (6 bases). The CDR3 length is 13 residues. V was trimmed by 6 bases and J by 8 bases, leaving 16 bases between them. The germline CDR1 and CDR2 sequences are DFQATT and SNEGSKA (reference sequence). The CDR3: CSAVGPQGEKLFF. The CDR3 nucleotides read TGCAGTGCCGTGGGTCCCCAGGGGGAAAAACTGTTTTTT.

This clonotype has ten or more counts. The chain uses TRBV7-8 and TRBJ1-5; a weak D match, TRBD1 (5 bases). Trimming shortened V by 2 bases and J by 6 bases, and 11 bases separated the two germline ends. From germline, CDR1 is SGHVS and CDR2 FQNEAQ. CDR3 length: 14 residues. The chain's CDR3 is CASSLRVGGQPQHF. The CDR3, as DNA: TGTGCCAGCAGCTTAAGGGTTGGGGGTCAGCCCCAGCATTTT.

The V and J genes are TRBV4-1 and TRBJ2-2; D uncertain. The CDR3 spans 17 residues. Trimming stripped 0 bases from V and 6 bases from J, with 17 bases between. From germline, CDR1 is MGHRA and CDR2 YSYEKL. The DNA for the CDR3 is TGCGCCAGCAGCCAAGATCTAAGGTCCGCTATCGCCGGGGAGCTGTTTTTT. Its protein is CASSQDLRSAIAGELFF.

The CDR3 reads CASSPAKGTTDTQYF. As DNA, the CDR3 is TGTGCCAGCAGCCCCGCCAAGGGCACCACAGATACGCAGTATTTT. This sequence joins TRBV7-3 and TRBJ2-3; D unclear. The ends were cut back, 5 bases at V and 2 bases at J, with 14 bases in the middle. The CDR3 length is 15 residues. In germline, CDR1 is SGHTA, CDR2 FQGTGA.

This clonotype has a handful of counts. The rearrangement links TRBV15 to TRBJ2-7; a weak D match, TRBD2 (5 bases). Trimming stripped 3 bases from V and 6 bases from J, with 18 bases between. The CDR3 runs 15 residues. CDR1 is LNHNV, CDR2 YYDKDF, per germline (reference sequence). The CDR3 reads CATSRDIRETAEQYF. The CDR3 nucleotides are TGTGCCACCAGCAGGGATATAAGGGAGACCGCCGAGCAGTACTTC.

This clonotype occurred many times. The J gene is TRBJ1-4, the V gene TRBV29-1, with TRBD1 matching over 12 bases. V dropped 7 bases and J dropped 5; count of bases not matched to a gene: 11. Germline V CDR1 and CDR2: SQVTM, ANQGSEA. This CDR3 has 16 residues. DNA of the CDR3: TGCAGCGCGGGCATGGGACAGGGGGCAGCAAATGAAAAACTGTTTTTT. It codes for CSAGMGQGAANEKLFF.